This entry lists 3 T cell receptor beta chains sequenced from one sample in a study of vaccination and CD4 T cells after COVID-19. An Oncomine TCR Beta short-read assay was used to sequence the DNA from cultured CD4+ T cells. TCRdb processed the PCR reads anew with MiXCR; each CDR3 protein has one entry. The sample consists of approximately 9,900 distinct CDR3 sequences, 45% to 60% of them appearing once. No cognate antigen is known for these TCRs. As for treatment: approximately nine-day PBMC culture with coronavirus spike peptide pools or control peptides (ViraFEST assay). The sample comprised CD4+ T cells from blood, cultured in vitro. The receptors come from a human donor who had recovered from COVID-19.

V gene TRBV11-3 combines with J gene TRBJ2-1; D remains ambiguous. Trimming cost V 0 bases and J 0 bases, with 12 bases left between them. CDR1 and CDR2 (germline): SGHNT, YENEEA. This CDR3 is 17 amino acids long. The CDR3 sequence: CASSLDWAVSSYNEQFF. The CDR3 DNA reads as TGTGCCAGCAGCTTAGATTGGGCGGTGAGCTCCTACAATGAGCAGTTCTTC.

J is TRBJ2-7 and V is TRBV6-2 or TRBV6-3; possibly TRBD1 or TRBD2 for D (5 bases each). The CDR3 is made up of 14 amino acids. Germline V lookup: CDR1 MNHEY, CDR2 SVGEGT. The ends were cut back, 6 bases at V and 5 bases at J, with 17 bases in the middle. Here the CDR3 reads CASSRTRPGNEQYF. In DNA form, the CDR3 reads TGTGCCAGCAGCAGGACACGGCCGGGGAACGAGCAGTACTTC.

This chain uses TRBV20-1 with TRBJ2-1; D is undetermined. Germline CDR1 and CDR2: DFQATT and SNEGSKA (reference sequence). Trimming left V 5 bases short and J 6 bases short, with 5 bases between. This CDR3 region has 10 residues. The CDR3 nucleotides are TGCAGTGCTGCCGGCAATGAGCAGTTCTTC. This codes for CSAAGNEQFF.